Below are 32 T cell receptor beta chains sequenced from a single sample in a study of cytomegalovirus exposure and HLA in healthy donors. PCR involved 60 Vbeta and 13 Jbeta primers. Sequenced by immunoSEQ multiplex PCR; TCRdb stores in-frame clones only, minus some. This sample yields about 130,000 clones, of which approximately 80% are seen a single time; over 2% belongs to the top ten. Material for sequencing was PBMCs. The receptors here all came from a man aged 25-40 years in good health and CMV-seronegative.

The CDR3 sequence: CASPPGGNRGGTEAFF. CDR3 DNA sequence: TGTGCCAGCCCCCCGGGTGGGAACAGGGGGGGGACTGAAGCTTTCTTT. The V gene is TRBV6-6, the J gene TRBJ1-1; 8 nucleotides align to TRBD1. This CDR3 region has 16 residues. Germline trimming cut 8 bases from V and 5 bases from J; bases unmatched to any gene: 16. The germline gives CDR1 MNHNY, CDR2 SVGAGI (reference sequence).

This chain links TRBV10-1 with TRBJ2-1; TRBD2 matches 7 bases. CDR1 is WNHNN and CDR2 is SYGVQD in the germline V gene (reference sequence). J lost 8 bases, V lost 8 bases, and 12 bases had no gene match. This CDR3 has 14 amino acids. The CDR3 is CASVKGEGQDEQFF. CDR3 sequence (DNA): TGCGCCAGCGTAAAAGGGGAGGGCCAGGATGAGCAGTTCTTC.

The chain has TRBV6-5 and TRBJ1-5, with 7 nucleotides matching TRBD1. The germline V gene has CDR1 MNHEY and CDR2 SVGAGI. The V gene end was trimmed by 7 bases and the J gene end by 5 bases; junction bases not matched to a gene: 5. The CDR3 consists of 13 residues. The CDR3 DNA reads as TGTGCCAGCAACCCGACAGGGCATCAGCCCCAGCATTTT. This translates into CASNPTGHQPQHF.

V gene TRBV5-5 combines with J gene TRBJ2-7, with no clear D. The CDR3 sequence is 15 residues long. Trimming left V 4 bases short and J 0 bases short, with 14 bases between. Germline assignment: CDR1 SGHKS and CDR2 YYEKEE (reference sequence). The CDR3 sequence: CASSPPPTISYEQYF. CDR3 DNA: TGTGCCAGCAGCCCCCCACCTACGATCTCCTACGAGCAGTACTTC.

Here the CDR3 DNA reads TGTGCCAGCAGCCCAGGGGGCGGCGAGACCCAGTACTTC. This codes for CASSPGGGETQYF. This chain links TRBV6-1 with TRBJ2-5; 8 bases line up with TRBD1. Unmatched junction bases numbered 5, after V lost 6 bases and J lost 5 bases. The CDR3 has 13 residues. Per the germline V gene, CDR1 is MNHNS and CDR2 is SASEGT.

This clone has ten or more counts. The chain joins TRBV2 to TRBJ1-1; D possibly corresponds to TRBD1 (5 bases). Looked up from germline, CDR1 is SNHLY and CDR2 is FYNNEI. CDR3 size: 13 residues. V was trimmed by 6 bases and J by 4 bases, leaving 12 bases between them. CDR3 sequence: CASSLDRTTEAFF. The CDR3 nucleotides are TGTGCCAGCAGCTTAGACAGAACCACTGAAGCTTTCTTT.

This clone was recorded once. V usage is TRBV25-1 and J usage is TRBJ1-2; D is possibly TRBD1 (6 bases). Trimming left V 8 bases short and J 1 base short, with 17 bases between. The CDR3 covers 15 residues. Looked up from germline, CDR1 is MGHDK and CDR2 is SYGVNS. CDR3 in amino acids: CASSEVGDINYGYTF. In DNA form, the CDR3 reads TGTGCCAGCTCGGAAGTCGGGGACATTAACTATGGCTACACCTTC.

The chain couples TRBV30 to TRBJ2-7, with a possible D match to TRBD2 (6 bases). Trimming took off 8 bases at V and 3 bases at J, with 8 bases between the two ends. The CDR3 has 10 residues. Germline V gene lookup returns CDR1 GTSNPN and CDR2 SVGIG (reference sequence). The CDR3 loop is CAGGYYEQYF. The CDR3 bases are TGTGCCGGGGGGTACTACGAGCAGTACTTC. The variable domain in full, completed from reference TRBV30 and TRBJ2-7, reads SQTIHQWPATLVQPVGSPLSLECTVEGTSNPNLYWYRQAAGRGLQLLFYSVGIGQISSEVPQNLSASRPQDRQFILSSKKLLLSDSGFYLCAGGYYEQYFGPGTRLTVT.

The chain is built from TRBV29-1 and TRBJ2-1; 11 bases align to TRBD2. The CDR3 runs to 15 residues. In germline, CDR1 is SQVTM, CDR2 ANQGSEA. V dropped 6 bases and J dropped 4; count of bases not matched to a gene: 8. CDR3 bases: TGCAGCGTGTCCGGGACTAGCGGTACATACAATGAGCAGTTCTTC. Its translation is CSVSGTSGTYNEQFF.

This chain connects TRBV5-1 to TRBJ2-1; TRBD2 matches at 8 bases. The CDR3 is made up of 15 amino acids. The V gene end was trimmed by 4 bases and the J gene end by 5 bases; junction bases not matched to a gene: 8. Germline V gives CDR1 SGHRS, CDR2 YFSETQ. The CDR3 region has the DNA TGCGCCAGCAGCCTCACTAGCGGAGGGAACAATGAGCAGTTCTTC. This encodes CASSLTSGGNNEQFF. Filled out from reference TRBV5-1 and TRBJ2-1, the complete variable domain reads KAGVTQTPRYLIKTRGQQVTLSCSPISGHRSVSWYQQTPGQGLQFLFEYFSETQRNKGNFPGRFSGRQFSNSRSEMNVSTLELGDSALYLCASSLTSGGNNEQFFGPGTRLTVL.

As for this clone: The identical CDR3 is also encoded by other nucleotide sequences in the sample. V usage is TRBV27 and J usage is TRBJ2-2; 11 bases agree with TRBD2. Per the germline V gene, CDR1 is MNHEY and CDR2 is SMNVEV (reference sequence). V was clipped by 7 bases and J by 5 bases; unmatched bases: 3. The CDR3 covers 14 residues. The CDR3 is CASTWTSGTGELFF. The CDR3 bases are TGTGCCAGCACCTGGACTAGCGGGACCGGGGAGCTGTTTTTT.

As DNA, the CDR3 is TGTGCCAGCAGCTTGGGGGCGGGAGGAAGGGGGACCCAGTACTTC. Translation: CASSLGAGGRGTQYF. The gene calls are TRBV5-4 and TRBJ2-5; 8 positions match TRBD2. The CDR3 extends over 15 amino acids. Losses at the gene ends were 0 bases for V and 7 bases for J; bases not matched to a gene: 8. CDR1 and CDR2 from the germline V gene are SGHNT and YYREEE (reference sequence).

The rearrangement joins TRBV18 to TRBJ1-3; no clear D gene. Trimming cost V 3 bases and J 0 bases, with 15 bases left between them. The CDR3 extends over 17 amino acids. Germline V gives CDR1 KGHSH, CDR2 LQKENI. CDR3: CASSPKPPGASGNTIYF. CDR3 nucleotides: TGTGCCAGCTCACCGAAACCGCCCGGAGCCTCTGGAAACACCATATATTTT.

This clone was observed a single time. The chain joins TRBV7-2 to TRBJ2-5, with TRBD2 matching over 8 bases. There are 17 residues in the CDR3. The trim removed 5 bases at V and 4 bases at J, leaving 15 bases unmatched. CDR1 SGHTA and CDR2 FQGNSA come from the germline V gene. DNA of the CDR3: TGTGCCAGCAGCCTCGGTGGGAGCGGGAGTAAGGGAGAGACCCAGTACTTC. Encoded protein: CASSLGGSGSKGETQYF. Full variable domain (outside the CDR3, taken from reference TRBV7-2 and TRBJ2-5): GAGVSQSPSNKVTEKGKDVELRCDPISGHTALYWYRQSLGQGLEFLIYFQGNSAPDKSGLPSDRFSAERTGGSVSTLTIQRTQQEDSAVYLCASSLGGSGSKGETQYFGPGTRLLVL.

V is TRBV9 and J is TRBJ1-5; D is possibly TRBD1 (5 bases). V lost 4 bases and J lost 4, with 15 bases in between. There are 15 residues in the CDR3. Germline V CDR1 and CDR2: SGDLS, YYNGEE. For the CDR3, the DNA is TGTGCCAGCAGCAAACAGGTGGGGAAAAATCAGCCCCAGCATTTT. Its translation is CASSKQVGKNQPQHF.

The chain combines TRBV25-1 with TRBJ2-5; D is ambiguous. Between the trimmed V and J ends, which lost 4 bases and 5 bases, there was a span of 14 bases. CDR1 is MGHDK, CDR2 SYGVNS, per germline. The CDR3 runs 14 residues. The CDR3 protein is CASSASTRSETQYF. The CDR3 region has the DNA TGTGCCAGCAGTGCCTCCACAAGATCCGAGACCCAGTACTTC.

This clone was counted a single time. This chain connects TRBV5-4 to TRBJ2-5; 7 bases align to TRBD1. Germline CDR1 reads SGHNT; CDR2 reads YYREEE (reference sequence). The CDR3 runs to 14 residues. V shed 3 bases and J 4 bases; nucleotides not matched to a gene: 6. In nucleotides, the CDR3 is TGTGCCAGCAGCTCCGGGACAGCCCGAGAGACCCAGTACTTC. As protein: CASSSGTARETQYF. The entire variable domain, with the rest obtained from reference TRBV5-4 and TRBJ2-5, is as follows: ETGVTQSPTHLIKTRGQQVTLRCSSQSGHNTVSWYQQALGQGPQFIFQYYREEENGRGNFPPRFSGLQFPNYSSELNVNALELDDSALYLCASSSGTARETQYFGPGTRLLVL.

CDR3 in amino acids: CASSQGGGLGNTIYF. The DNA for the CDR3 is TGTGCCAGCAGCCAAGGGGGGGGGTTGGGAAACACCATATATTTT. The chain combines TRBV4-2 with TRBJ1-3, with D perhaps TRBD1 (5 bases). Germline V gives CDR1 LGHNA, CDR2 YNFKEQ. Trimming shortened V by 1 base and J by 4 bases, and 11 bases separated the two germline ends. CDR3 length equals 15 residues.

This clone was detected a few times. In DNA form, the CDR3 reads TGCGCCAGCAGAAAGACGGGAGGGCCTCGCGAGCAGTACTTC. It is translated as CASRKTGGPREQYF. The V call is TRBV5-1, the J call TRBJ2-7, with 8 bases that match TRBD2. The CDR3 sequence is 14 residues long. V lost 5 bases and J lost 6; bases outside the gene matches: 10. The germline V gene encodes CDR1 SGHRS and CDR2 YFSETQ.

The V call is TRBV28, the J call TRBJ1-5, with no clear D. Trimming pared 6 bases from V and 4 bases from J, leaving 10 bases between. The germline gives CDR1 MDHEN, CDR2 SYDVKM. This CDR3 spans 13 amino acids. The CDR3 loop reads CASRGGGNQPQHF. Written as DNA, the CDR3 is TGTGCCAGCAGGGGAGGAGGAAATCAGCCCCAGCATTTT.

CDR3 DNA: TGTGCCAGCAGGTCTCTAGCGGGAGGGTGGTATGAGCAGTTCTTC. Its translation: CASRSLAGGWYEQFF. V and J are TRBV6-5 and TRBJ2-1, with 12 bases fitting TRBD2. Germline CDR1 and CDR2: MNHEY and SVGAGI. V gave up 6 bases and J gave up 8 bases; unmatched junction bases: 8. CDR3 length: 15 residues.

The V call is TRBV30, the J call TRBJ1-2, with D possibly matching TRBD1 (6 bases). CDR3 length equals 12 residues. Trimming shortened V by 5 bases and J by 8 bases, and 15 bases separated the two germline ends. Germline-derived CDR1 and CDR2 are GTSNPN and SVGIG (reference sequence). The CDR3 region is CAWETGFRGYTF. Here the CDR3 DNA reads TGTGCCTGGGAAACAGGGTTTCGGGGCTACACCTTC.

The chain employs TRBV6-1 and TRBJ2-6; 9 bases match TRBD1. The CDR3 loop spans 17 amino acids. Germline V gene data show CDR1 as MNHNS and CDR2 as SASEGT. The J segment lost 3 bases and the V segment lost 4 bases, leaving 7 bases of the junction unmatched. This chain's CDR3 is CASSAGQGGGGANVLTF. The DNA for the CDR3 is TGTGCCAGCAGTGCGGGACAGGGTGGAGGTGGGGCCAACGTCCTGACTTTC.

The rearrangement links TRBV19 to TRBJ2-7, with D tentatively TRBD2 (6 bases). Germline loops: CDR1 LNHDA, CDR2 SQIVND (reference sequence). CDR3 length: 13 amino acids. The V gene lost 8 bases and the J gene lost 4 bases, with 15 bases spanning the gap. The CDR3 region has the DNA TGTGCCAGTTCGATGGCGGGAAGTTACGAGCAGTACTTC. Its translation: CASSMAGSYEQYF.

CDR3 residues: CSGGQNEKLFF. The CDR3 DNA is TGCAGCGGGGGCCAGAATGAAAAACTGTTTTTT. The V and J genes are TRBV29-1 and TRBJ1-4; a weak D match, TRBD1 (5 bases). Germline V gives CDR1 SQVTM, CDR2 ANQGSEA. V was shortened by 7 bases and J by 5 bases, with 8 bases between the two germline ends. This CDR3 has 11 residues.

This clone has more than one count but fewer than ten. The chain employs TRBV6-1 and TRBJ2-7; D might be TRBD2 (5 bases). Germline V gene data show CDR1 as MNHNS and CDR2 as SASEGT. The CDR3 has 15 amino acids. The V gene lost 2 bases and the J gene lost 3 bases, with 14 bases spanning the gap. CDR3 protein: CASSETAGIHYEQYF. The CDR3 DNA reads TGTGCCAGCAGTGAAACGGCGGGTATCCACTACGAGCAGTACTTC.

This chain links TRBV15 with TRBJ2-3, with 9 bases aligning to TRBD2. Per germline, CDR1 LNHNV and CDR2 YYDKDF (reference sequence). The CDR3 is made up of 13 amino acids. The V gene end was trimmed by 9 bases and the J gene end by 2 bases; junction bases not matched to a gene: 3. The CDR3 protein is CATRTSATDTQYF. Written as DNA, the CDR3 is TGTGCCACTAGGACTAGCGCCACAGATACGCAGTATTTT.

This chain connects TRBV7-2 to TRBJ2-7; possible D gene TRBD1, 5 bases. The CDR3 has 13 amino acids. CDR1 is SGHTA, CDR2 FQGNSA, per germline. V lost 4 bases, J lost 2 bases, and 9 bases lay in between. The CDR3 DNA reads TGTGCCAGCAGCTCAGGGTCAACCTACGAGCAGTACTTC. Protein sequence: CASSSGSTYEQYF.

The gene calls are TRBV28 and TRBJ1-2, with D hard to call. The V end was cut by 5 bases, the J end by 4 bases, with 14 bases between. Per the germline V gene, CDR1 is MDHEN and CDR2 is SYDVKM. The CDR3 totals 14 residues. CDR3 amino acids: CASSVAIVGYGYTF. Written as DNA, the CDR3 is TGTGCCAGCAGTGTCGCCATAGTCGGCTATGGCTACACCTTC.

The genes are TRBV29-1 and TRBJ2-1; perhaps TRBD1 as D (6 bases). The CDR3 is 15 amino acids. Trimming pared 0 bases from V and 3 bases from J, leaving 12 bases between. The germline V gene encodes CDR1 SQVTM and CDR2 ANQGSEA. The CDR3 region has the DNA TGCAGCGTTGAAGAGGGGCAGGGGAACTACAATGAGCAGTTCTTC. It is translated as CSVEEGQGNYNEQFF.

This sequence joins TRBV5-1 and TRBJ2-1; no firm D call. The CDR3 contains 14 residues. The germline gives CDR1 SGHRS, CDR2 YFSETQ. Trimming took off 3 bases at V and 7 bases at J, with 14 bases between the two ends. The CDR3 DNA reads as TGCGCCAGCAGCTACCGACTTACGAGGAATGAGCAGTTCTTC. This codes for CASSYRLTRNEQFF.

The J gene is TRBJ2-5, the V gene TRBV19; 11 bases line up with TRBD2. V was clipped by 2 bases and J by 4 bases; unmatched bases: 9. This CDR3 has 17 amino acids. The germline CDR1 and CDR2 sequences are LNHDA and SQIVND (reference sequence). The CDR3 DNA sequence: TGTGCCAGTAGTATATTGCCACTAGCGGGAGCCCGAGAGACCCAGTACTTC. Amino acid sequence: CASSILPLAGARETQYF.